The rows below give T cell receptor beta chains drawn from one sample of a study of T cells after yellow fever vaccination. TCRdb called the 5' RACE reads again in MiXCR, with one record for every CDR3 protein. The sample consists of 200,000 to 300,000 distinct CDR3 sequences, around 3.5% of them appearing once. The material sequenced was PBMCs, taken 15 days after the yellow fever booster vaccination. All receptors derive from a man between 18 and 35 years old who received the YFV17D yellow fever vaccine. CDR3s include the opening cysteine and the closing phenylalanine or tryptophan. D genes are given only for firm matches. Rows may omit the clone size; those that give it use once, few, many or a size class.

j_call: TRBJ2-3
d_call: -
v_call: TRBV15
clone_size: -
cdr3_aa: CATSSGSTDTQYF
cdr3_nt: TGTGCCACCAGCAGCGGCAGCACAGATACGCAGTATTTT

j_call: TRBJ2-1
d_call: -
v_call: TRBV12-3/TRBV12-4
clone_size: many
cdr3_aa: CASSPMRGNNEQFF
cdr3_nt: TGTGCCAGCAGCCCAATGAGGGGGAACAATGAGCAGTTCTTC

j_call: TRBJ2-3
d_call: TRBD2
v_call: TRBV27
clone_size: many
cdr3_aa: CASSTLSGDGTDTQYF
cdr3_nt: TGTGCCAGCAGTACCCTAAGCGGGGACGGCACAGATACGCAGTATTTT

j_call: TRBJ2-5
d_call: TRBD1
v_call: TRBV4-3
clone_size: few
cdr3_aa: CASSQGTGDQETQYF
cdr3_nt: TGCGCCAGCAGCCAAGGGACAGGGGACCAAGAGACCCAGTACTTC

j_call: TRBJ2-3
d_call: -
v_call: TRBV7-6
clone_size: many
cdr3_aa: CASSLGSVRRSTDTQYF
cdr3_nt: TGTGCCAGCAGCTTAGGATCGGTCAGGCGCAGCACAGATACGCAGTATTTT

j_call: TRBJ2-1
d_call: TRBD2
v_call: TRBV5-1
clone_size: many
cdr3_aa: CASSYLAGAGDEQFF
cdr3_nt: TGCGCCAGCAGCTACCTAGCGGGGGCCGGGGATGAGCAGTTCTTC

j_call: TRBJ1-2
d_call: TRBD1
v_call: TRBV9
clone_size: many
cdr3_aa: CASSVGQGPYGYTF
cdr3_nt: TGTGCCAGCAGCGTCGGACAGGGGCCCTATGGCTACACCTTC

j_call: TRBJ2-1
d_call: TRBD2
v_call: TRBV20-1
clone_size: many
cdr3_aa: CSARDSRRGSYNEQFF
cdr3_nt: TGCAGTGCTAGAGATTCGAGGCGGGGGAGCTACAATGAGCAGTTCTTC

j_call: TRBJ1-1
d_call: -
v_call: TRBV12-3/TRBV12-4
clone_size: many
cdr3_aa: CASSFGNGLNTEAFF
cdr3_nt: TGTGCCAGCAGTTTTGGTAACGGGCTAAACACTGAAGCTTTCTTT

j_call: TRBJ2-3
d_call: -
v_call: TRBV6-1
clone_size: many
cdr3_aa: CASKDAAYTDTQYF
cdr3_nt: TGTGCCAGCAAGGATGCAGCTTACACAGATACGCAGTATTTT

j_call: TRBJ1-4
d_call: -
v_call: TRBV5-1
clone_size: many
cdr3_aa: CASSPGSTSEKLFF
cdr3_nt: TGCGCCAGCAGCCCCGGGTCGACGAGTGAAAAACTGTTTTTT

j_call: TRBJ1-3
d_call: -
v_call: TRBV21-1
clone_size: many
cdr3_aa: CASGPPNTIYF
cdr3_nt: TGTGCCAGCGGCCCACCAAACACCATATATTTT

j_call: TRBJ2-1
d_call: TRBD2
v_call: TRBV19
clone_size: many
cdr3_aa: CASSTQRGGKSEQFF
cdr3_nt: TGTGCCAGTAGTACTCAGCGGGGGGGGAAGAGTGAGCAGTTCTTC

j_call: TRBJ1-1
d_call: TRBD1
v_call: TRBV18
clone_size: many
cdr3_aa: CASSHDSRDRIEAFF
cdr3_nt: TGTGCCAGCTCGCATGATAGCCGGGACAGGATTGAAGCTTTCTTT

j_call: TRBJ1-1
d_call: -
v_call: TRBV13
clone_size: many
cdr3_aa: CASSYYTEAFF
cdr3_nt: TGTGCCAGCAGCTACTACACTGAAGCTTTCTTT

j_call: TRBJ1-1
d_call: -
v_call: TRBV9
clone_size: many
cdr3_aa: CASSSLATEAFF
cdr3_nt: TGTGCCAGCAGCTCCCTCGCGACTGAAGCTTTCTTT

j_call: TRBJ2-1
d_call: TRBD2
v_call: TRBV10-1
clone_size: -
cdr3_aa: CASSETSGYLNEQFF
cdr3_nt: TGCGCCAGCAGTGAAACTAGCGGGTACTTAAATGAGCAGTTCTTC

j_call: TRBJ1-5
d_call: -
v_call: TRBV15
clone_size: many
cdr3_aa: CATSMGASNQPQHF
cdr3_nt: TGTGCCACCAGCATGGGGGCTTCCAATCAGCCCCAGCATTTT

j_call: TRBJ2-5
d_call: TRBD2
v_call: TRBV7-2
clone_size: many
cdr3_aa: CASSFQTSGGKETQYF
cdr3_nt: TGTGCCAGCAGCTTTCAGACTAGCGGGGGAAAAGAGACCCAGTACTTC

j_call: TRBJ2-5
d_call: -
v_call: TRBV7-3
clone_size: many
cdr3_aa: CASSLGGAGETQYF
cdr3_nt: TGTGCCAGCAGCTTAGGCGGGGCGGGGGAGACCCAGTACTTC

j_call: TRBJ1-2
d_call: -
v_call: TRBV7-2
clone_size: few
cdr3_aa: CATVEQGSNYGYTF
cdr3_nt: TGTGCCACCGTAGAACAGGGTTCCAACTATGGCTACACCTTC

j_call: TRBJ1-1
d_call: -
v_call: TRBV7-9
clone_size: many
cdr3_aa: CASSLLQASNTEAFF
cdr3_nt: TGTGCCAGCAGCTTACTCCAGGCGTCGAACACTGAAGCTTTCTTT

j_call: TRBJ1-2
d_call: -
v_call: TRBV5-1
clone_size: many
cdr3_aa: CASSSGTVVYGYTF
cdr3_nt: TGCGCCAGCAGTTCCGGGACGGTCGTCTATGGCTACACCTTC

j_call: TRBJ1-1
d_call: -
v_call: TRBV3-1
clone_size: many
cdr3_aa: CASSQEKLLMDEAFF
cdr3_nt: TGTGCCAGCAGCCAAGAAAAGCTCCTAATGGATGAAGCTTTCTTT

j_call: TRBJ2-1
d_call: -
v_call: TRBV11-2
clone_size: many
cdr3_aa: CASSPGFGEAYNEQFF
cdr3_nt: TGTGCCAGCAGCCCGGGGTTTGGGGAGGCCTACAATGAGCAGTTCTTC

j_call: TRBJ1-5
d_call: TRBD1
v_call: TRBV24-1
clone_size: -
cdr3_aa: CATSEGQGGSYQPQHF
cdr3_nt: TGTGCCACCAGTGAGGGACAGGGAGGGAGCTATCAGCCCCAGCATTTT

j_call: TRBJ2-6
d_call: -
v_call: TRBV5-1
clone_size: many
cdr3_aa: CASSPGDAGANVLTF
cdr3_nt: TGCGCCAGCAGCCCAGGGGATGCTGGGGCCAACGTCCTGACTTTC

j_call: TRBJ2-3
d_call: -
v_call: TRBV7-3
clone_size: many
cdr3_aa: CASSLNGHGTDTQYF
cdr3_nt: TGTGCCAGCAGCTTAAACGGACATGGCACAGATACGCAGTATTTT

j_call: TRBJ2-1
d_call: -
v_call: TRBV6-1
clone_size: many
cdr3_aa: CASRGGTEQFF
cdr3_nt: TGTGCCAGCAGGGGGGGTACTGAGCAGTTCTTC

j_call: TRBJ2-2
d_call: -
v_call: TRBV6-5
clone_size: many
cdr3_aa: CASTPNNGELFF
cdr3_nt: TGTGCCAGCACTCCAAATAACGGGGAGCTGTTTTTT

j_call: TRBJ2-1
d_call: -
v_call: TRBV25-1
clone_size: many
cdr3_aa: CASSEGQTEQFF
cdr3_nt: TGTGCCAGCAGTGAGGGACAAACCGAGCAGTTCTTC

j_call: TRBJ2-2
d_call: -
v_call: TRBV12-5
clone_size: -
cdr3_aa: CASGYQDTYTGELFF
cdr3_nt: TGTGCTAGTGGTTATCAGGACACTTACACCGGGGAGCTGTTTTTT

j_call: TRBJ1-2
d_call: -
v_call: TRBV7-9
clone_size: many
cdr3_aa: CASSSTDLGYTF
cdr3_nt: TGTGCCAGCAGCTCTACGGACCTTGGCTACACCTTC

j_call: TRBJ2-5
d_call: -
v_call: TRBV29-1
clone_size: many
cdr3_aa: CSVGLGSSETQYF
cdr3_nt: TGCAGCGTTGGCCTCGGAAGTTCAGAGACCCAGTACTTC

j_call: TRBJ2-3
d_call: -
v_call: TRBV4-1
clone_size: many
cdr3_aa: CASSPESGLRDTQYF
cdr3_nt: TGCGCCAGCAGCCCTGAGAGTGGTTTGAGAGATACGCAGTATTTT

j_call: TRBJ2-5
d_call: TRBD2
v_call: TRBV20-1
clone_size: few
cdr3_aa: CSAQGGLADETQYF
cdr3_nt: TGCAGTGCTCAAGGAGGACTAGCGGATGAGACCCAGTACTTC

j_call: TRBJ2-1
d_call: -
v_call: TRBV5-5
clone_size: many
cdr3_aa: CASSLDYSATYNEQFF
cdr3_nt: TGTGCCAGCAGCTTGGATTACTCCGCTACCTACAATGAGCAGTTCTTC

j_call: TRBJ2-3
d_call: TRBD2
v_call: TRBV20-1
clone_size: many
cdr3_aa: CSAALWTRPTDTQYF
cdr3_nt: TGCAGTGCTGCCCTGTGGACTAGGCCCACAGATACGCAGTATTTT

j_call: TRBJ2-7
d_call: TRBD1
v_call: TRBV20-1
clone_size: many
cdr3_aa: CSARDQGQGTYEQYF
cdr3_nt: TGCAGTGCTAGAGATCAGGGACAGGGGACCTACGAGCAGTACTTC

j_call: TRBJ2-2
d_call: -
v_call: TRBV27
clone_size: many
cdr3_aa: CASSFLSAKGGELFF
cdr3_nt: TGTGCCAGCAGTTTTTTATCGGCGAAGGGCGGGGAGCTGTTTTTT

j_call: TRBJ2-7
d_call: TRBD2
v_call: TRBV5-5
clone_size: many
cdr3_aa: CASTLIAAAGDYEQYF
cdr3_nt: TGTGCCAGCACCCTTATCGCGGCGGCGGGGGACTACGAGCAGTACTTC

j_call: TRBJ2-7
d_call: -
v_call: TRBV10-2
clone_size: many
cdr3_aa: CASIGAPSYEQYF
cdr3_nt: TGCGCCAGCATAGGGGCCCCCTCCTACGAGCAGTACTTC